The clone carrying this T cell receptor beta chain has only a few counts. The antigen is undetermined. TCRdb itself ran the 5' RACE reads through MiXCR, one entry per CDR3 protein. The data hold about 130,000 distinct CDR3 sequences, with 9.3% observed a single time. These data originate in a study of CD8 T cells in ankylosing spondylitis. Study-wide findings and caveats: Disease-linked clones reportedly concentrated significantly in matched ankylosing spondylitis synovial fluid.

Germline lookup yields CDR1 MNHNS and CDR2 SASEGT. V lost 6 bases, J lost 5 bases, and 25 bases lay in between. The CDR3 spans 17 residues. Sample: blood, either unsorted or a sorted T cell fraction (not recorded which). The genes are TRBV6-1 and TRBJ1-1; D unresolved. This TCR was recovered from a male donor with ankylosing spondylitis or in good health (not recorded which). DNA of the CDR3: TGTGCCAGCAGACTCCTATCCGGAGGGTTTGGAAGGACTGAAGCTTTCTTT. It codes for CASRLLSGGFGRTEAFF.